These 17 T cell receptor beta chains share one sample of origin, sequenced in a study of regulatory T cells in long-lasting Graves disease (dated by TCRdb to the early 2020s). The time point label of this sample denotes: persistent/refractory GD, antithyroid drugs over 5 years with positive TRAb. For both TCR sequencing and RNA sequencing, RNA was extracted from PBMCs using TRIzol. Library preparation used multiplex PCR. This sample was sequenced with an Illumina HiSeq 4000. TCR beta libraries were built with iRepertoire HTBI primers and Arm-PCR amplification of CDR3 regions. TCRdb handled the public reads itself, with Q25 trimming in fastp and clone calling in MiXCR, and kept productive beta chains. Records with the same CDR3 protein are collapsed into one entry carrying the most frequent genes and DNA. The sample yields about 660,000 distinct CDR3 sequences; around 30% were counted once. Around 40% of the sample belongs to the ten largest clones.

Sequences were derived from peripheral blood mononuclear cells (PBMCs), sampled when the disease was refractory, from a patient treated with antithyroid drugs. The receptor source for this set is a female donor with Graves disease.

V is TRBV10-3 and J is TRBJ1-1; D is perhaps TRBD1 (6 bases). This CDR3 comprises 14 residues. V was shortened by 6 bases and J by 3 bases, with 14 bases between the two germline ends. Germline values: CDR1 ENHRY, CDR2 SYGVKD. The CDR3 loop reads CAISLTGIDTEAFF. The CDR3 bases are TGTGCCATCAGCCTGACAGGAATTGACACTGAAGCTTTCTTT.

This clonotype showed up just a few times. Possible read error: a much larger clone is one base away. V gene TRBV9 combines with J gene TRBJ2-5; D is perhaps TRBD2 (5 bases). Trimming removed 0 bases at V and 2 bases at J, with 5 bases between. There are 13 residues in the CDR3. Germline CDR1 is SGDLS and CDR2 is YYNGEE. This CDR3 is CASSVAGQETQYF. The CDR3 DNA is TGTGCCAGCAGCGTAGCGGGACAAGAGACCCAGTACTTC.

This clonotype was seen many times. This chain connects TRBV2 to TRBJ1-4; D is uncertain. Between the trimmed V and J ends, which lost 7 bases and 1 base, there was a span of 16 bases. Germline V gives CDR1 SNHLY, CDR2 FYNNEI. The CDR3 has 16 residues. CDR3 nucleotides: TGTGCCAGCACCCCGAGCCGGTTTGGAACTAATGAAAAACTGTTTTTT. The encoded protein is CASTPSRFGTNEKLFF. Using reference TRBV2 and TRBJ1-4 for the parts outside the CDR3, the full variable domain is EPEVTQTPSHQVTQMGQEVILRCVPISNHLYFYWYRQILGQKVEFLVSFYNNEISEKSEIFDDQFSVERPDGSNFTLKIRSTKLEDSAMYFCASTPSRFGTNEKLFFGSGTQLSVL.

This clonotype came up many times. The chain carries TRBV6-9 and TRBJ1-5; D is uncertain. The CDR3 extends over 14 amino acids. Trimming shortened V by 3 bases and J by 6 bases, and 12 bases separated the two germline ends. The germline V gene encodes CDR1 MNHGY and CDR2 SVAAGI. CDR3 coding DNA: TGTGCCAGCAGTTACACGGGGTTCGGTCAGCCCCAGCATTTT. Translating gives CASSYTGFGQPQHF.

The V call is TRBV20-1, the J call TRBJ1-1; the D gene is possibly TRBD1 (6 bases). Trimming took off 0 bases at V and 5 bases at J, with 22 bases between the two ends. The CDR3 runs 17 residues. Germline CDR1 reads DFQATT; CDR2 reads SNEGSKA (reference sequence). CDR3 DNA: TGCAGTGCTAGAGATCGGAAAACAGGGAGAGTCGGTACTGAAGCTTTCTTT. Protein: CSARDRKTGRVGTEAFF.

This clonotype was found once. The V and J genes are TRBV19 and TRBJ1-2; TRBD1 is a possible D gene (5 bases). The CDR3 covers 15 residues. Trimming pared 0 bases from V and 8 bases from J, leaving 16 bases between. CDR1 and CDR2 from the germline V gene are LNHDA and SQIVND (reference sequence). CDR3 amino acids: CASSIDSETEIGYTF. The CDR3 nucleotides read TGTGCCAGTAGTATAGATTCCGAGACAGAGATCGGCTACACCTTC.

This clonotype was seen a handful of times. The J gene is TRBJ1-4, the V gene TRBV30, with a weak D call TRBD1 (5 bases). V dropped 0 bases and J dropped 7 bases, with 15 bases sitting between them. This CDR3 comprises 15 residues. CDR1 and CDR2 (germline): GTSNPN, SVGIG (reference sequence). The CDR3 loop reads CAWSVGRTKVEKLFF. The CDR3 nucleotides read TGTGCCTGGAGTGTAGGGCGGACAAAGGTTGAAAAACTGTTTTTT.

This chain uses TRBV2 with TRBJ2-1; TRBD1 is a possible D gene (6 bases). Between the trimmed V and J ends, which lost 6 bases and 6 bases, there was a span of 18 bases. The CDR3 length is 15 residues. Germline lookup yields CDR1 SNHLY and CDR2 FYNNEI. CDR3 sequence (DNA): TGTGCCAGCAGACTTGACAGGTTCGTCAGCAATGAGCAGTTCTTC. Protein: CASRLDRFVSNEQFF.

Remarks on this clonotype: It is likely a read error: a sequence one base away is far more abundant. The V call is TRBV6-1, the J call TRBJ1-4; a possible D gene is TRBD1 (5 bases). This CDR3 contains 15 residues. CDR1 is MNHNS, CDR2 SASEGT, per germline. DNA of the CDR3: TGTGCCAGCAGTGAAGAGCCAGGGACTAATGAAGAACTGTTTTTT. Translating it yields CASSEEPGTNEELFF.

In its sample, this clonotype was seen a few times. The chain combines TRBV2 with TRBJ2-7, with 8 bases identical to TRBD2. CDR3 length equals 14 residues. Germline assignment: CDR1 SNHLY and CDR2 FYNNEI. V dropped 6 bases and J dropped 6; count of bases not matched to a gene: 10. CDR3 sequence reads: CASSFGTSLSEQYF. The DNA of the CDR3 is TGTGCCAGCAGCTTCGGGACTAGTTTGTCCGAGCAGTACTTC.

V usage is TRBV24-1 and J usage is TRBJ1-5; no clear D gene. V lost 8 bases and J 4 bases, leaving 17 bases between the germline ends. The CDR3 sequence is 15 residues long. From germline, CDR1 is KGHDR and CDR2 SFDVKD. The CDR3 DNA is TGTGCCACCACCCCTCGCAGGCCCCTTAATCAGCCCCAGCATTTT. This sequence encodes CATTPRRPLNQPQHF.

This clonotype was seen at least ten times. The rearrangement links TRBV12-3 or TRBV12-4 to TRBJ1-2; D gene uncertain. This CDR3 is 17 amino acids long. V shed 0 bases and J shed 8 bases, with 22 bases lying between them. The CDR3 nucleotides are TGTGCCAGCAGTTTAGCCCTTCGGGGAGGGCGAGGAAGGGGCTACACCTTC. This translates into CASSLALRGGRGRGYTF.

The sample holds a few counts of this clonotype. V and J are TRBV15 and TRBJ2-7, with D unresolved. With 3 bases removed from V and 2 bases from J, the gap between germline ends came to 8 bases. This CDR3 is built from 13 residues. Germline CDR1 reads LNHNV; CDR2 reads YYDKDF (reference sequence). In nucleotides, the CDR3 is TGTGCCACCAGCAGGGGCCGCACCTACGAGCAGTACTTC. Amino acids: CATSRGRTYEQYF.

In its sample, this clonotype was seen a few times. The V call is TRBV7-9, the J call TRBJ1-1, with 7 nucleotides matching TRBD1. The CDR3 contains 15 residues. V lost 3 bases and J lost 0; bases outside the gene matches: 4. Germline V gives CDR1 SEHNR, CDR2 FQNEAQ (reference sequence). The CDR3 DNA is TGTGCCAGCAGCTTGGGGGGACAGCTGAACACTGAAGCTTTCTTT. Translating gives CASSLGGQLNTEAFF.

This clonotype was seen only a few times. The chain uses TRBV12-3 or TRBV12-4 and TRBJ2-7; TRBD2 matches at 11 bases. The V and J ends lost 6 bases and 7 bases, in that order; junction bases with no gene match: 11. CDR3 size: 15 residues. In DNA form, the CDR3 reads TGTGCCAGCAGCATGGGGACTAGCGGAGCCCTGGAGCAGTACTTC. This translates into CASSMGTSGALEQYF.

The chain joins TRBV7-3 to TRBJ2-2; D gene uncertain. This CDR3 spans 14 amino acids. Germline V lookup: CDR1 SGHTA, CDR2 FQGTGA. Trimming took off 5 bases at V and 5 bases at J, with 12 bases between the two ends. The CDR3 loop reads CASSPRQRTGELFF. The DNA for the CDR3 is TGTGCCAGCAGCCCGAGGCAGAGGACCGGGGAGCTGTTTTTT.

This clonotype was seen many times. This rearrangement joins TRBV12-3 or TRBV12-4 to TRBJ2-5, with TRBD1 as a possible D gene (6 bases). There are 16 residues in the CDR3. V was shortened by 5 bases and J by 1 base, with 17 bases between the two germline ends. The CDR3 spells CASSAFGGGFQETQYF. The CDR3 DNA follows: TGTGCCAGCAGTGCCTTTGGGGGCGGGTTCCAAGAGACCCAGTACTTC.